This T cell receptor (beta chain) was sequenced for a study of shared clonotypes between healthy human individuals. General study findings and limits: The represented genetic and exposure-history diversity was limited by the small number of donors.

The CDR3 is made up of 14 amino acids. In germline, CDR1 is MNHEY, CDR2 SMNVEV (reference sequence). Between the trimmed V and J ends, which lost 6 bases and 1 base, there was a span of 12 bases. A word on this clone: Its matching antigen is unknown.

TCRdb's table, derived via immunoSEQ multiplex PCR, lists solely in-frame clones and lacks some. Of over a million clones listed, 95% to 99% were seen once; the top ten hold around 0.45%. The V and J genes are TRBV27 and TRBJ1-1, with D maybe TRBD1 (6 bases). The TCR sequence derives from a man aged 30 to 39 in good health. Material for sequencing was naive CD4+ T cells sorted from blood. Subset here: CD45RA+ positively selected. The CDR3 nucleotides are TGTGCCAGCAGCCCACAGGGAGAGAACACTGAAGCTTTCTTT. It translates to CASSPQGENTEAFF.